This TCR beta chain was identified during a study of blood T cell repertoires in COVID-19. TCRdb keeps only in-frame clones here, not all; method: immunoSEQ multiplex PCR. The sample yields around 300,000 clones, approximately 90% seen once. This TCR derives from a woman between 45 and 60 years old who had recovered from COVID-19. Sequenced material: PBMCs or T cells enriched from blood (not recorded which).

In DNA form, the CDR3 reads TGTGCCAGCAGTTTCGATAGCGGGACCTACGAGCAGTACTTC. This sequence encodes CASSFDSGTYEQYF. The V and J genes are TRBV5-4 and TRBJ2-7; 8 bases align to TRBD2. Germline V CDR1 and CDR2: SGHNT, YYREEE (reference sequence). The CDR3 consists of 14 residues. V was clipped by 5 bases and J by 2 bases; unmatched bases: 6.